This TCR beta chain comes out of a study of cytomegalovirus exposure and HLA in healthy donors. Study results and limitations: Specificity for CMV antigens was confirmed in vitro for a few of the CMV-associated chains. Productive rates of about 90% or about 30% were seen for most TCR beta V segments in an earlier analysis. TCR beta sequences reportedly predicted most subjects' HLA-A and HLA-B alleles accurately.

As to this clone: Its specificity is not known.

PCR was performed using 60 Vbeta and 13 Jbeta primers. Sequenced by immunoSEQ multiplex PCR; TCRdb stores in-frame clones only, minus some. The listing contains roughly 110,000 clones. Germline V gives CDR1 LGHNA, CDR2 YNFKEQ. This CDR3 has 13 residues. V lost 1 base and J 6 bases, leaving 7 bases between the germline ends. The receptor's source is a man aged 25 to 40 in good health and CMV-seronegative. V gene TRBV4-2 combines with J gene TRBJ2-1; possibly TRBD1 for D (5 bases). Sequenced sample: PBMCs. The CDR3 bases are TGTGCCAGCAGCCAAGGAAGGGGCAATGAGCAGTTCTTC. It translates to CASSQGRGNEQFF.